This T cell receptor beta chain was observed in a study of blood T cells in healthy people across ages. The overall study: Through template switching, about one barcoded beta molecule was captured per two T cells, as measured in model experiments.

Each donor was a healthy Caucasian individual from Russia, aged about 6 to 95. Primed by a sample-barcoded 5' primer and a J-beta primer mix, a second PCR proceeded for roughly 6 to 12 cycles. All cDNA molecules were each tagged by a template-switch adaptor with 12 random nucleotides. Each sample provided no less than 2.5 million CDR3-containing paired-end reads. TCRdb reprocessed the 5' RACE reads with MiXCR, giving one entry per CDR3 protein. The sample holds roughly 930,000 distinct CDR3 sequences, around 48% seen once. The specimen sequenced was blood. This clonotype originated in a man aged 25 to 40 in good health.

CDR3 residues: CASSLAPVQANTGELFF. In nucleotides, the CDR3 is TGCGCCAGCAGCTTGGCCCCGGTCCAGGCGAACACCGGGGAGCTGTTTTTT. The gene calls are TRBV5-1 and TRBJ2-2; D uncertain. The CDR3 spans 17 residues. Trimming removed 0 bases at V and 0 bases at J, with 12 bases between. CDR1 is SGHRS, CDR2 YFSETQ, per germline.